This T cell receptor (beta chain) emerged from a study of cytomegalovirus exposure and HLA in healthy donors. Study details: Genotyping showed 81% of 398 donors falling in the Caucasian-associated ancestry cluster.

Notes on this clone: The antigen remains undetermined.

Broader study findings: A later analysis revealed that TCR association rates differed between HLA loci, peaking at DRB1 and bottoming out at HLA-C. Most of the TCR beta V segments (in an earlier analysis) were productive either about 87% or about 30% of the time. Most CMV-associated TCR beta chains were later found to appear HLA-restricted.

Between the trimmed V and J ends, which lost 1 base and 1 base, there was a span of 6 bases. The CDR3 is made up of 14 amino acids. The germline V gene has CDR1 SGHTA and CDR2 FQGNSA. The primer mix had 60 Vbeta and 13 Jbeta primers. Data came from immunoSEQ multiplex PCR; TCRdb stores just in-frame clones and leaves some out. Among about 180,000 clones, approximately 80% were seen once, and the ten largest hold about 2.4%. This TCR derives from a male donor in good health and CMV-seronegative. The chain has TRBV7-2 and TRBJ2-3; the D is unclear. The sequenced sample was PBMCs. The CDR3 region has the DNA TGTGCCAGCAGCTTAGAGAGTGGCACAGATACGCAGTATTTT. Its protein is CASSLESGTDTQYF. Based on the CDR3 plus reference TRBV7-2 and TRBJ2-3, the full variable domain is GAGVSQSPSNKVTEKGKDVELRCDPISGHTALYWYRQSLGQGLEFLIYFQGNSAPDKSGLPSDRFSAERTGGSVSTLTIQRTQQEDSAVYLCASSLESGTDTQYFGPGTRLTVL.